This is a list of T cell receptor beta chains from one sample in a study of OX40 agonist ivuxolimab in advanced cancers. Clones were sequenced by immunoSEQ multiplex PCR, and TCRdb holds only the in-frame ones, with some missing. The sample holds roughly 100,000 clones, approximately 90% seen once. The sample was CD4+ or CD8+ T cells sorted from blood, taken in a trial of the OX40 agonist ivuxolimab. These receptor sequences come from an adult with an advanced solid tumor such as melanoma, head and neck, liver or kidney cancer. Both conserved end residues are part of each CDR3. Fields, in order: V gene, D gene, clone size, J gene, CDR3 protein, CDR3 DNA. A D gene is named only where the DNA matches it firmly. Clone size appears in some rows only: once, few, many, or a class for an expanded clone.

v_gene: TRBV6-5; d_gene: -; abundance: -; j_gene: TRBJ1-1; CDR3aa: CASSYSLSNTEAFF; CDR3nt: TGTGCCAGCAGTTACTCGCTCTCGAACACTGAAGCTTTCTTT
v_gene: TRBV30; d_gene: -; abundance: -; j_gene: TRBJ2-1; CDR3aa: CACAPGSSYNEQFF; CDR3nt: TGTGCCTGCGCCCCAGGAAGCTCCTACAATGAGCAGTTCTTC
v_gene: TRBV10-3; d_gene: -; abundance: -; j_gene: TRBJ1-1; CDR3aa: CAIRSTALGTEAFF; CDR3nt: TGTGCCATCAGGTCTACAGCCTTGGGCACTGAAGCTTTCTTT
v_gene: TRBV18; d_gene: -; abundance: -; j_gene: TRBJ2-3; CDR3aa: CASSPQGDTQYF; CDR3nt: TGTGCCAGCTCACCGCAGGGGGATACGCAGTATTTT
v_gene: TRBV19; d_gene: -; abundance: -; j_gene: TRBJ1-2; CDR3aa: CAGNPGHLYGYTF; CDR3nt: TGTGCCGGTAACCCGGGACATCTCTATGGCTACACCTTC
v_gene: TRBV10-2; d_gene: -; abundance: -; j_gene: TRBJ2-7; CDR3aa: CASSTGTPGAREQYF; CDR3nt: TGCGCCAGCAGCACTGGGACGCCGGGGGCGAGGGAGCAGTACTTC
v_gene: TRBV27; d_gene: -; abundance: -; j_gene: TRBJ1-2; CDR3aa: CASSAHRDTSGYTF; CDR3nt: TGTGCCAGCAGTGCGCACAGGGACACTAGCGGCTACACCTTC
v_gene: TRBV6-1; d_gene: TRBD2; abundance: -; j_gene: TRBJ2-5; CDR3aa: CASSEGLAETQYF; CDR3nt: TGTGCCAGCAGTGAGGGACTAGCTGAGACCCAGTACTTC
v_gene: TRBV5-4; d_gene: -; abundance: once; j_gene: TRBJ1-1; CDR3aa: CASSLTGGGLKAFF; CDR3nt: TGTGCCAGCAGCTTGACCGGGGGGGGTCTGAAGGCTTTCTTT
v_gene: TRBV27; d_gene: -; abundance: once; j_gene: TRBJ1-2; CDR3aa: CASSNSKTISNYGYTF; CDR3nt: TGTGCCAGCAGCAATTCCAAGACGATAAGTAACTATGGCTACACCTTC
v_gene: TRBV5-6; d_gene: TRBD1; abundance: -; j_gene: TRBJ2-7; CDR3aa: CASSTTGTAYEQYF; CDR3nt: TGTGCCAGCAGCACAACCGGGACAGCCTACGAGCAGTACTTC
v_gene: TRBV5-1; d_gene: TRBD1; abundance: -; j_gene: TRBJ2-1; CDR3aa: CASSLGLGTGGNEQFF; CDR3nt: TGCGCCAGCAGCTTGGGGCTGGGGACAGGGGGGAATGAGCAGTTCTTC
v_gene: TRBV11-2; d_gene: TRBD1; abundance: -; j_gene: TRBJ1-6; CDR3aa: CASSLRAPTADRGSPLHF; CDR3nt: TGTGCCAGCAGCTTGAGGGCCCCCACCGCGGACAGGGGGTCACCCCTCCACTTT
v_gene: TRBV5-1; d_gene: TRBD2; abundance: -; j_gene: TRBJ2-7; CDR3aa: CASSLAGAGGRSSYEQYF; CDR3nt: TGCGCCAGCAGCCTGGCGGGAGCGGGAGGCCGGAGCTCCTACGAGCAGTACTTC
v_gene: TRBV13; d_gene: -; abundance: -; j_gene: TRBJ2-6; CDR3aa: CASSLVAGTGANVLTF; CDR3nt: TGTGCCAGCAGCTTAGTAGCAGGGACTGGGGCCAACGTCCTGACTTTC
v_gene: TRBV6-5; d_gene: TRBD1; abundance: few; j_gene: TRBJ1-2; CDR3aa: CASSYSGQSRGYTF; CDR3nt: TGTGCCAGCAGTTACTCGGGACAGTCTAGGGGCTACACCTTC
v_gene: TRBV29-1; d_gene: -; abundance: -; j_gene: TRBJ1-2; CDR3aa: CSVEVEKGANYGYTF; CDR3nt: TGCAGCGTTGAAGTGGAGAAAGGGGCTAACTATGGCTACACCTTC
v_gene: TRBV7-2; d_gene: -; abundance: once; j_gene: TRBJ2-6; CDR3aa: CASSAQGSGANVLTF; CDR3nt: TGTGCCAGCAGCGCGCAGGGGTCCGGGGCCAACGTCCTGACTTTC
v_gene: TRBV29-1; d_gene: -; abundance: -; j_gene: TRBJ2-5; CDR3aa: CSVAWGTQYF; CDR3nt: TGCAGCGTGGCCTGGGGGACCCAGTACTTC
v_gene: TRBV30; d_gene: -; abundance: once; j_gene: TRBJ1-1; CDR3aa: CAWEGRRLRGNTEAFF; CDR3nt: TGTGCCTGGGAGGGTAGAAGATTAAGGGGGAACACTGAAGCTTTCTTT
v_gene: TRBV5-1; d_gene: -; abundance: -; j_gene: TRBJ2-3; CDR3aa: CASSFKEDTQYF; CDR3nt: TGCGCCAGCAGCTTTAAAGAAGATACGCAGTATTTT
v_gene: TRBV18; d_gene: -; abundance: many; j_gene: TRBJ1-3; CDR3aa: CASSPPVENTIYF; CDR3nt: TGTGCCAGCTCACCCCCAGTGGAAAACACCATATATTTT
v_gene: TRBV19; d_gene: -; abundance: once; j_gene: TRBJ2-7; CDR3aa: CASSPQSLLEQYF; CDR3nt: TGTGCCAGTAGTCCTCAATCACTTCTCGAGCAGTACTTC
v_gene: TRBV19; d_gene: -; abundance: -; j_gene: TRBJ2-6; CDR3aa: CASSMYQGGANVLTF; CDR3nt: TGTGCCAGTAGTATGTACCAGGGTGGGGCCAACGTCCTGACTTTC
v_gene: TRBV7-6; d_gene: TRBD1; abundance: -; j_gene: TRBJ1-6; CDR3aa: CASSAGTGNNSPLHF; CDR3nt: TGTGCCAGCAGCGCAGGGACAGGGAACAATTCACCCCTCCACTTT
v_gene: TRBV6-1; d_gene: -; abundance: -; j_gene: TRBJ1-3; CDR3aa: CASSEAPRSSGNTIYF; CDR3nt: TGTGCCAGCAGTGAAGCGCCGCGTAGCTCTGGAAACACCATATATTTT
v_gene: TRBV6-5; d_gene: TRBD1; abundance: -; j_gene: TRBJ1-1; CDR3aa: CASSDDGDSEAFF; CDR3nt: TGTGCCAGCAGTGATGATGGGGACAGCGAAGCTTTCTTT
v_gene: TRBV5-1; d_gene: TRBD2; abundance: once; j_gene: TRBJ2-3; CDR3aa: CASSPNAGRWDNTQYF; CDR3nt: TGCGCCAGCAGCCCGAACGCCGGGAGGTGGGATAATACGCAGTATTTT
v_gene: TRBV14; d_gene: -; abundance: -; j_gene: TRBJ1-3; CDR3aa: CASSRGTPNRNTIYF; CDR3nt: TGTGCCAGCAGCCGCGGGACACCAAATCGAAACACCATATATTTT
v_gene: TRBV7-3; d_gene: -; abundance: -; j_gene: TRBJ1-2; CDR3aa: CASSLGQGRGYTF; CDR3nt: TGTGCCAGCAGCTTAGGCCAGGGGCGAGGCTACACCTTC
v_gene: TRBV5-6; d_gene: TRBD1; abundance: few; j_gene: TRBJ1-6; CDR3aa: CASSPWSGTGDSPLHF; CDR3nt: TGTGCCAGCAGCCCATGGTCGGGGACAGGGGATTCACCCCTCCACTTT
v_gene: TRBV7-2; d_gene: TRBD2; abundance: once; j_gene: TRBJ2-2; CDR3aa: CASSSSGRGYTGELFF; CDR3nt: TGTGCCAGCAGTTCTAGCGGGAGGGGTTACACCGGGGAGCTGTTTTTT
v_gene: TRBV9; d_gene: -; abundance: -; j_gene: TRBJ1-1; CDR3aa: CASSVEGRGMSEAFF; CDR3nt: TGTGCCAGCAGCGTAGAAGGTCGGGGGATGTCTGAAGCTTTCTTT
v_gene: TRBV29-1; d_gene: TRBD1; abundance: -; j_gene: TRBJ2-7; CDR3aa: CSVGRTGGSYEQYF; CDR3nt: TGCAGCGTTGGAAGGACAGGGGGCTCCTACGAGCAGTACTTC
v_gene: TRBV19; d_gene: TRBD1; abundance: -; j_gene: TRBJ2-2; CDR3aa: CASSGQTNTGELFF; CDR3nt: TGTGCCAGTTCGGGACAGACTAACACCGGGGAGCTGTTTTTT
v_gene: TRBV6-5; d_gene: -; abundance: -; j_gene: TRBJ1-1; CDR3aa: CASSYSSTGVNTEAFF; CDR3nt: TGTGCCAGCAGTTACTCTTCGACAGGAGTGAACACTGAAGCTTTCTTT
v_gene: TRBV9; d_gene: -; abundance: -; j_gene: TRBJ2-3; CDR3aa: CASSVEASPQLDTQYF; CDR3nt: TGTGCCAGCAGCGTAGAGGCTAGCCCGCAGCTAGATACGCAGTATTTT
v_gene: TRBV19; d_gene: TRBD1; abundance: -; j_gene: TRBJ2-7; CDR3aa: CASRGRTGGDEQYF; CDR3nt: TGTGCCAGTAGAGGAAGGACAGGGGGCGACGAGCAGTACTTC
v_gene: TRBV6-1; d_gene: TRBD2; abundance: -; j_gene: TRBJ2-1; CDR3aa: CASTPGGNEQFF; CDR3nt: TGTGCCAGCACCCCGGGGGGCAATGAGCAGTTCTTC
v_gene: TRBV20-1; d_gene: -; abundance: -; j_gene: TRBJ2-7; CDR3aa: CSARKNYEQYF; CDR3nt: TGCAGTGCTAGAAAGAACTACGAGCAGTACTTC
v_gene: TRBV19; d_gene: -; abundance: -; j_gene: TRBJ1-5; CDR3aa: CASSILLTGDQPQHF; CDR3nt: TGTGCCAGTAGTATACTCTTAACTGGGGATCAGCCCCAGCATTTT
v_gene: TRBV11-2; d_gene: -; abundance: -; j_gene: TRBJ1-4; CDR3aa: CASSLGAATNEKLFF; CDR3nt: TGTGCCAGCAGCTTAGGAGCTGCAACTAATGAAAAACTGTTTTTT
v_gene: TRBV11-2; d_gene: -; abundance: -; j_gene: TRBJ1-4; CDR3aa: CASSLIVATNEKLFF; CDR3nt: TGTGCCAGCAGTCTTATAGTTGCAACTAATGAAAAACTGTTTTTT
v_gene: TRBV4-3; d_gene: TRBD2; abundance: once; j_gene: TRBJ2-5; CDR3aa: CSGTSGSQCETQYF; CDR3nt: TGCTCCGGGACTAGCGGGAGCCAGTGTGAGACCCAGTACTTC
v_gene: TRBV7-8; d_gene: -; abundance: -; j_gene: TRBJ2-5; CDR3aa: CASSPTLGVGEETQYF; CDR3nt: TGTGCCAGCAGCCCAACCTTGGGGGTAGGGGAAGAGACCCAGTACTTC
v_gene: TRBV9; d_gene: TRBD2; abundance: -; j_gene: TRBJ2-1; CDR3aa: CASSVAPLAGGYNEQFF; CDR3nt: TGTGCCAGCAGCGTAGCTCCCCTAGCGGGGGGATACAATGAGCAGTTCTTC
v_gene: TRBV5-4; d_gene: -; abundance: -; j_gene: TRBJ2-3; CDR3aa: CASSPGGLVKDTQYF; CDR3nt: TGTGCCAGCAGCCCTGGAGGGCTAGTGAAAGATACGCAGTATTTT
v_gene: TRBV13; d_gene: TRBD2; abundance: -; j_gene: TRBJ2-7; CDR3aa: CASSPRTSPYEQYF; CDR3nt: TGTGCCAGCAGCCCTAGGACTAGCCCCTACGAGCAGTACTTC
v_gene: TRBV5-6; d_gene: -; abundance: -; j_gene: TRBJ2-7; CDR3aa: CASSPTGRYEQYF; CDR3nt: TGTGCCAGCAGCCCGACGGGGAGGTACGAGCAGTACTTC
v_gene: TRBV19; d_gene: TRBD1; abundance: once; j_gene: TRBJ2-7; CDR3aa: CASSRSPRGSGGEQYF; CDR3nt: TGTGCCAGTAGTAGGTCCCCCAGGGGGAGCGGTGGCGAGCAGTACTTC
v_gene: TRBV5-4; d_gene: TRBD2; abundance: -; j_gene: TRBJ2-7; CDR3aa: CASSLDGTSGNEQYF; CDR3nt: TGTGCCAGCAGCTTGGATGGGACTAGCGGCAACGAGCAGTACTTC
v_gene: TRBV6-5; d_gene: -; abundance: -; j_gene: TRBJ1-6; CDR3aa: CASSAGPFNSPLHF; CDR3nt: TGTGCCAGCAGCGCAGGGCCTTTCAATTCACCCCTCCACTTT
v_gene: TRBV18; d_gene: TRBD2; abundance: -; j_gene: TRBJ2-1; CDR3aa: CASSRAGGTDEQFF; CDR3nt: TGTGCCAGCTCTCGAGCGGGGGGTACGGATGAGCAGTTCTTC